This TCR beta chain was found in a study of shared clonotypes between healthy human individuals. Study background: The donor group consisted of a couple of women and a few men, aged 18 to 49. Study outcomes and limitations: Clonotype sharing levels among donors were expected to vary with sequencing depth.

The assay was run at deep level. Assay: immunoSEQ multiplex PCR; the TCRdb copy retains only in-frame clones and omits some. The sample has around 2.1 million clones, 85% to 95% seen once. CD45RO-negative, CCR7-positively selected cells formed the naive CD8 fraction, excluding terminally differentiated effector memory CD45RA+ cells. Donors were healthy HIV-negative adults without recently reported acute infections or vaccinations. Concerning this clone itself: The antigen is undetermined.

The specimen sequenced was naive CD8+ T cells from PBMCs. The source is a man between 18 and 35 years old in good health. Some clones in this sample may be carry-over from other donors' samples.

CDR3 region: CASNDRVEETQYF. The CDR3 coding sequence is TGTGCCAGCAACGACAGGGTTGAGGAGACCCAGTACTTC. This chain joins TRBV28 and TRBJ2-5; 7 bases are a match to TRBD1. Germline values: CDR1 MDHEN, CDR2 SYDVKM. V was pared by 7 bases and J by 5 bases, with 7 bases of the junction left unmatched. This CDR3 contains 13 residues.